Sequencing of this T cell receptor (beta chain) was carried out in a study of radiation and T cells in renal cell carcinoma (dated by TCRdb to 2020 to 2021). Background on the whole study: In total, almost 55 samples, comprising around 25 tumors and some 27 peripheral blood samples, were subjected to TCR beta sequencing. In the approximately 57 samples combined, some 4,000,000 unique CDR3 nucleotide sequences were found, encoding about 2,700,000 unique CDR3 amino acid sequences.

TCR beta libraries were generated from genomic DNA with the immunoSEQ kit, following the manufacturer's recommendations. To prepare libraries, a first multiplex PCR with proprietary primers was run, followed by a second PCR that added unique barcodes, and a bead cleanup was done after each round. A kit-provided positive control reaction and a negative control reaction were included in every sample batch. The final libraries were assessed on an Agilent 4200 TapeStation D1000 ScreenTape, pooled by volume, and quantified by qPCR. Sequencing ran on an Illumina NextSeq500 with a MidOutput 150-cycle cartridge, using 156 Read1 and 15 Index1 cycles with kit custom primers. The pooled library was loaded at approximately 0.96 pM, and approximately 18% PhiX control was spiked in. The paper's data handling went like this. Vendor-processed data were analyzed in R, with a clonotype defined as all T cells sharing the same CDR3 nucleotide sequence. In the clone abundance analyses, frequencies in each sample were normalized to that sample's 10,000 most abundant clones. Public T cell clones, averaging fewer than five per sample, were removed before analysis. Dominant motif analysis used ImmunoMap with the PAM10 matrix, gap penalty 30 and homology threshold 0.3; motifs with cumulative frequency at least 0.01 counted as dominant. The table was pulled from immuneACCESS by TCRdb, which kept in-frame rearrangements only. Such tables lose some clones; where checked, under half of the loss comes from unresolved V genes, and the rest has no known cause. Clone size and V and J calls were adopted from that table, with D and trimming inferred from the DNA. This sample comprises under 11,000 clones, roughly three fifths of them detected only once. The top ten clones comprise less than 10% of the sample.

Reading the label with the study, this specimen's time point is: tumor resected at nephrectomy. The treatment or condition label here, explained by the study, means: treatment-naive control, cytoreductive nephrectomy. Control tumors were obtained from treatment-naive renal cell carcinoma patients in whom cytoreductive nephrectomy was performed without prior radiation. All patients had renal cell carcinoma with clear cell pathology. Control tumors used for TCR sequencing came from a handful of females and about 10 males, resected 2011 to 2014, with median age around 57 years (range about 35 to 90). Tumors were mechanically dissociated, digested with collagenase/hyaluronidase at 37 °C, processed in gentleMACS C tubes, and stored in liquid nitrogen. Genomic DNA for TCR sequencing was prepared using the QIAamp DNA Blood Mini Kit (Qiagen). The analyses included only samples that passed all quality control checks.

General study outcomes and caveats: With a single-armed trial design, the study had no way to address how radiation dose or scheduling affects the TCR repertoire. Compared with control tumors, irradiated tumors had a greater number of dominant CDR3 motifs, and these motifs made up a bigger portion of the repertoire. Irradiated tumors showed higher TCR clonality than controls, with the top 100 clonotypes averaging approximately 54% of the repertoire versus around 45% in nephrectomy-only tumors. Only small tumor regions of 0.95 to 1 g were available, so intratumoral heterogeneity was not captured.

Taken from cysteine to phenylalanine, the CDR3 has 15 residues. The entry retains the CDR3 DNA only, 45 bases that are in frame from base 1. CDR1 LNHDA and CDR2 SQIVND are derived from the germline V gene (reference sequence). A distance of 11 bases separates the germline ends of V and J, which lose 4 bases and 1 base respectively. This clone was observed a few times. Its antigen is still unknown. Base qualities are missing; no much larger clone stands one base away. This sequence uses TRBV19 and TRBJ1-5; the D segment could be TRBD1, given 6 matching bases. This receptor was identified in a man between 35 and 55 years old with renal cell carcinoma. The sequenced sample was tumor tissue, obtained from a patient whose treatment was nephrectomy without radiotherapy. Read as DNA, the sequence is TGTGCCAGTAGTACGACAGGTCTCAGCAATCAGCCCCAGCATTTT. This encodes CASSTTGLSNQPQHF.